This TCR beta chain was sequenced during a study of blood T cell repertoires in COVID-19. The overall study: Researchers got acute and convalescent COVID-19 samples from the United States, Italy and Spain. Nucleic acid was either cDNA or gDNA, and it came from T cells, B-cell-depleted T cells, or PBMCs.

The CDR3 runs 13 residues. Germline V gene data show CDR1 as SGHVS and CDR2 as FQNEAQ. Trimming took off 4 bases at V and 8 bases at J, with 9 bases between the two ends. Original data processing: Reference gene primers were amplified, and this amplification served to estimate nucleated cell counts. Only in-frame clones appear in the TCRdb table, and some are missing; sequencing was by immunoSEQ multiplex PCR. The V and J calls and clone size come from that table; D and trimming were worked out from the DNA. The repertoire holds about 390,000 clones, with 80% to 90% as singletons. The Seattle patients joined while their infection was active and were tracked longitudinally afterward.

The chain uses TRBV7-8 and TRBJ1-6; no clear D gene. Specimen: peripheral blood. The TCR comes from an older woman with COVID-19, enrolled during active disease. CDR3 bases: TGTGCCAGCAGCTCAGTAGAGGATTCACCCCTCCACTTT. Encoded protein: CASSSVEDSPLHF.